The clone carrying this T cell receptor beta chain is a singleton in its sample. As yet, its antigen is unknown. Germline loops: CDR1 MDHEN, CDR2 SYDVKM. The CDR3 runs to 15 residues. The germline V and J ends were trimmed by 1 base and 1 base, with 10 bases remaining between them. Libraries were prepared by immunoSEQ multiplex PCR; TCRdb keeps only in-frame clonotypes and omits some of them. The sample records approximately 500,000 clones, 90% to 96% being singletons. These data belong to a study of shared clonotypes between healthy human individuals. Study-wide context: Three plates each covered CD4 naive and memory; CD8 naive two, CD8 memory one. Study-wide results and limits: Clonotype sharing across four donors was observed for roughly 5% of naive CD4 clonotypes.

Splitting of CD4+ cells produced CD45RA+ naive and CD45RA-negative memory subsets. The clonotype originates from a woman aged 30 to 39 in good health. The sample consisted of naive CD4+ T cells sorted from blood. Subset denoted: CD45RA+ positively selected. V is TRBV28 and J is TRBJ1-1; TRBD1 might be the D (5 bases). The CDR3 DNA reads as TGTGCCAGCAGTTTATTGGACACATCGAACACTGAAGCTTTCTTT. Its translation: CASSLLDTSNTEAFF.